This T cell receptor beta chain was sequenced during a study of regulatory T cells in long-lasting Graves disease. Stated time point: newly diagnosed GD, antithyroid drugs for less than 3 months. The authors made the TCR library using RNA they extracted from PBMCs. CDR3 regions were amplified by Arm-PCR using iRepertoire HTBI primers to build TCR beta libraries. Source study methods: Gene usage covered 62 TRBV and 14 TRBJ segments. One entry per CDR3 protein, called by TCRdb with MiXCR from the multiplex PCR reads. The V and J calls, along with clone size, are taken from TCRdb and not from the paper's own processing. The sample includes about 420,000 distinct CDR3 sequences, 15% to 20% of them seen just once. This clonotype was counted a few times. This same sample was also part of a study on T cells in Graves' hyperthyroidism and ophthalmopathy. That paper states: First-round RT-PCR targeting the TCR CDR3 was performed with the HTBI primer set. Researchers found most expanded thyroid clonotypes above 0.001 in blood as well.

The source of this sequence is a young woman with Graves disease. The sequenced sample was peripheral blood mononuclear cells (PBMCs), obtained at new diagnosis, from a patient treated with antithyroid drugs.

The CDR3 here is CASMAFSKNIQYF. In nucleotides, the CDR3 is TGTGCCAGCATGGCATTTTCCAAAAACATTCAGTACTTC. This rearrangement joins TRBV6-2 or TRBV6-3 to TRBJ2-4; no clear D. The V end lost 7 bases, the J end lost 2 bases, and 9 bases lay between the germline ends. The CDR3 length is 13 residues. Germline assignment: CDR1 MNHEY and CDR2 SVGEGT.